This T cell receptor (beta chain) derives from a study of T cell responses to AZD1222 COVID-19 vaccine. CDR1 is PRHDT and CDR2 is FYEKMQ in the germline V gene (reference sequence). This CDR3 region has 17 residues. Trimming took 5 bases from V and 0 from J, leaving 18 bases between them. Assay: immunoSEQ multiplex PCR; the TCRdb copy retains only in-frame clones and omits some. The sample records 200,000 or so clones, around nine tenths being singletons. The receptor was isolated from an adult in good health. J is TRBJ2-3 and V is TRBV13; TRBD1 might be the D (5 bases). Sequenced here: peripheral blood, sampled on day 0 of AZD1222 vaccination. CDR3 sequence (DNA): TGTGCCAGCAGCACCTCAGGGTGGGGTTCTAGCACAGATACGCAGTATTTT. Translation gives CASSTSGWGSSTDTQYF.